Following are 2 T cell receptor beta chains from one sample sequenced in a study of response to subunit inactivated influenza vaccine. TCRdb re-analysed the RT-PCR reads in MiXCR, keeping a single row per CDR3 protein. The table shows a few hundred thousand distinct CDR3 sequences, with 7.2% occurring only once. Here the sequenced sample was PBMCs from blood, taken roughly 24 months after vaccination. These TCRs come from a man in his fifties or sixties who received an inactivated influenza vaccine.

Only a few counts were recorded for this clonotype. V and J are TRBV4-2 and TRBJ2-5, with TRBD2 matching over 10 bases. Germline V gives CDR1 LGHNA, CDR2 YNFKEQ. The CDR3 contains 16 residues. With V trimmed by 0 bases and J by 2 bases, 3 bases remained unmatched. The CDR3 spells CASSQERTSGQETQYF. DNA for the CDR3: TGTGCCAGCAGCCAAGAAAGGACTAGCGGACAAGAGACCCAGTACTTC.

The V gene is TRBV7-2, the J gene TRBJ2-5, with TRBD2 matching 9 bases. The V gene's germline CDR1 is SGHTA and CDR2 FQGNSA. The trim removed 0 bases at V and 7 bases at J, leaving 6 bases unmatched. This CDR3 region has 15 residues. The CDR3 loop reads CASSLAGLAGPTQYF. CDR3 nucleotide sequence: TGTGCCAGCAGCTTAGCGGGGCTAGCGGGACCGACCCAGTACTTC.